The 28 T cell receptor beta chains given below trace back to one sample, sequenced in a study of blood T cell repertoires in COVID-19. Only in-frame clones appear in the TCRdb table, and some are missing; sequencing was by immunoSEQ multiplex PCR. The repertoire has about 180,000 clones, around four fifths of them found once; the top ten carry about 7%. The sequenced material came from peripheral blood. The receptors were sampled from a woman between 35 and 50 years old with COVID-19, enrolled during active disease.

Here the CDR3 reads CASSSRSFNQPQHF. Here the CDR3 DNA reads TGCGCCAGCAGCTCGAGGAGTTTCAATCAGCCCCAGCATTTT. The chain couples TRBV5-1 to TRBJ1-5; no definite D call. V was clipped by 3 bases and J by 3 bases, with 10 bases between them. This CDR3 contains 14 residues. The germline CDR1 and CDR2 sequences are SGHRS and YFSETQ.

The sample holds a few counts of this clone. V gene TRBV29-1 combines with J gene TRBJ1-1; 7 bases line up with TRBD1. Losses at the gene ends were 1 base for V and 10 bases for J; bases not matched to a gene: 9. This CDR3 has 13 amino acids. The germline gives CDR1 SQVTM, CDR2 ANQGSEA. The CDR3 sequence: CSVEGQGVGRAFF. In DNA form, the CDR3 reads TGCAGCGTTGAAGGACAGGGAGTGGGTCGAGCTTTCTTT.

CDR3 DNA sequence: TGTGCCAGCACCTCGACAGAGAACACTGAAGCTTTCTTT. Translating gives CASTSTENTEAFF. This chain joins TRBV7-2 and TRBJ1-1; TRBD1 might be the D (5 bases). Germline lookup yields CDR1 SGHTA and CDR2 FQGNSA. CDR3 size: 13 residues. V shed 7 bases and J shed 1 base, with 10 bases lying between them.

The chain joins TRBV27 to TRBJ1-1; TRBD1 is a possible D gene (5 bases). CDR1 and CDR2 from the germline V gene are MNHEY and SMNVEV (reference sequence). This CDR3 spans 18 amino acids. V was clipped by 4 bases and J by 7 bases, with 28 bases between them. CDR3 sequence (DNA): TGTGCCAGCAGTTCGAAGGATACGGTATGGGGCCGGGCAATTGAAGCTTTCTTT. Protein product: CASSSKDTVWGRAIEAFF.

A word on this clone: This sample also contains other DNA sequences that code for the same CDR3. The chain has TRBV12-3 or TRBV12-4 and TRBJ2-7; weak D call: TRBD1 (5 bases). This CDR3 spans 13 amino acids. Trimming left V 5 bases short and J 0 bases short, with 8 bases between. In DNA form, the CDR3 reads TGTGCCAGCAGTCCCGACAGCTCCTACGAGCAGTACTTC. It codes for CASSPDSSYEQYF.

CDR3 coding DNA: TGTGCCAGCTCATCGGACAGGGTGCGGTATCAGCCCCAGCATTTT. Its protein is CASSSDRVRYQPQHF. This chain uses TRBV18 with TRBJ1-5; TRBD1 aligns across 8 bases. The trim removed 5 bases at V and 5 bases at J, leaving 8 bases unmatched. The CDR3 covers 15 residues. CDR1 KGHSH and CDR2 LQKENI come from the germline V gene.

The chain couples TRBV19 to TRBJ1-2; D remains ambiguous. Trimming took off 3 bases at V and 1 base at J, with 6 bases between the two ends. The CDR3 is 13 residues long. Germline lookup yields CDR1 LNHDA and CDR2 SQIVND (reference sequence). The CDR3 spells CASSIGLNYGYTF. DNA for the CDR3: TGTGCCAGTAGTATCGGTCTTAACTATGGCTACACCTTC.

The chain couples TRBV19 to TRBJ1-5, with 9 bases lining up with TRBD1. In germline, CDR1 is LNHDA, CDR2 SQIVND (reference sequence). This CDR3 contains 14 residues. J was trimmed by 3 bases and V by 9 bases; bases with no gene match: 6. The chain's CDR3 is CASRWTGANQPQHF. The CDR3 nucleotides are TGTGCCAGCCGATGGACAGGGGCCAATCAGCCCCAGCATTTT.

The chain couples TRBV7-6 to TRBJ1-1; a possible D gene is TRBD1 (5 bases). The CDR3 consists of 15 residues. Trimming stripped 1 base from V and 4 bases from J, with 13 bases between. The germline V gene encodes CDR1 SGHVS and CDR2 FNYEAQ. The CDR3 DNA follows: TGTGCCAGCAGCTTAGGCTGGGGGGGTACCACTGAAGCTTTCTTT. This sequence encodes CASSLGWGGTTEAFF.

The count of this clone is one. This chain connects TRBV19 to TRBJ2-1; D perhaps matches TRBD2 (5 bases). CDR3 size: 13 residues. V was cut by 5 bases and J by 9 bases, with 14 bases left in between. Germline CDR1 is LNHDA and CDR2 is SQIVND (reference sequence). Here the CDR3 reads CASSLRAAGEQFF. As DNA, the CDR3 is TGTGCCAGTAGTCTCAGAGCGGCCGGTGAGCAGTTCTTC. Full variable domain (remainder filled in from reference TRBV19 and TRBJ2-1): DGGITQSPKYLFRKEGQNVTLSCEQNLNHDAMYWYRQDPGQGLRLIYYSQIVNDFQKGDIAEGYSVSREKKESFPLTVTSAQKNPTAFYLCASSLRAAGEQFFGPGTRLTVL.

This clone was recorded once. The rearrangement links TRBV5-1 to TRBJ2-3, with TRBD1 identical over 8 bases. The CDR3 has 16 residues. J was trimmed by 5 bases and V by 0 bases; bases with no gene match: 8. Germline CDR1 and CDR2: SGHRS and YFSETQ. CDR3 coding DNA: TGCGCCAGCAGCTTGGAAGGGACAGGCCTACAAGATACGCAGTATTTT. Translation: CASSLEGTGLQDTQYF.

The V gene is TRBV2, the J gene TRBJ1-1; a possible D gene is TRBD1 (6 bases). Between the trimmed V and J ends, which lost 3 bases and 0 bases, there was a span of 17 bases. The CDR3 is 17 amino acids. The germline V gene has CDR1 SNHLY and CDR2 FYNNEI. The CDR3 region is CASSDGDRNLLNTEAFF. The CDR3 DNA is TGTGCCAGCAGTGACGGAGACAGGAACCTCCTGAACACTGAAGCTTTCTTT.

J is TRBJ1-5 and V is TRBV10-3; weak D call: TRBD1 (5 bases). V dropped 0 bases and J dropped 2 bases, with 20 bases sitting between them. The CDR3 sequence is 19 residues long. Germline lookup yields CDR1 ENHRY and CDR2 SYGVKD. As DNA, the CDR3 is TGTGCCATCAGTGAGTCAGGGGCAGTAATGCTAGGGGGCAATCAGCCCCAGCATTTT. It translates to CAISESGAVMLGGNQPQHF.

The V and J genes are TRBV28 and TRBJ1-5; the match to TRBD1 covers 7 bases. Germline V gene lookup returns CDR1 MDHEN and CDR2 SYDVKM. The CDR3 consists of 14 residues. With V trimmed by 5 bases and J by 4 bases, 5 bases remained unmatched. The CDR3 DNA reads TGTGCCAGCAGTCCCCTCAGGGGGAATCAGCCCCAGCATTTT. Protein product: CASSPLRGNQPQHF.

This clone was seen more than once but under ten times. V is TRBV28 and J is TRBJ1-2; D is possibly TRBD1 (6 bases). The V gene lost 5 bases and the J gene lost 8 bases, with 27 bases spanning the gap. There are 17 residues in the CDR3. CDR1 and CDR2 (germline): MDHEN, SYDVKM. The CDR3 loop is CASSPPLRGGGYGGYTF. CDR3 in DNA: TGTGCCAGCAGTCCCCCCCTGCGGGGAGGGGGGTATGGAGGCTACACCTTC.

This clone was counted between two and nine times. The chain couples TRBV24-1 to TRBJ2-1; 15 positions match TRBD2. Per the germline V gene, CDR1 is KGHDR and CDR2 is SFDVKD. The CDR3 has 15 residues. V lost 8 bases and J lost 7; bases outside the gene matches: 5. CDR3 sequence: CATTPGTSGGNEQFF. The CDR3 coding sequence is TGTGCCACCACCCCCGGGACTAGCGGGGGGAATGAGCAGTTCTTC.

V and J are TRBV27 and TRBJ2-1; weak D call: TRBD1 (7 bases). Germline lookup yields CDR1 MNHEY and CDR2 SMNVEV (reference sequence). The V and J ends lost 3 bases and 10 bases respectively, with 22 bases between them. The CDR3 consists of 16 residues. CDR3 sequence: CASSFHSGTAGGEQFF. CDR3 DNA sequence: TGTGCCAGCAGTTTCCACTCCGGGACAGCGGGCGGAGAGCAGTTCTTC.

This clone was seen only once. The chain couples TRBV5-8 to TRBJ2-7; TRBD1 matches 8 bases. Germline-derived CDR1 and CDR2 are SGHTS and YDEGEE. Unmatched junction bases numbered 8, after V lost 2 bases and J lost 4 bases. The CDR3 is 15 amino acids. The CDR3 nucleotides read TGTGCCAGCAGCTTCCGACAGGGGCATTTTTACGAGCAGTACTTC. Translating it yields CASSFRQGHFYEQYF.

The gene calls are TRBV6-4 and TRBJ1-6; 7 bases match TRBD1. Per the germline V gene, CDR1 is MRHNA and CDR2 is SNTAGT. V shed 10 bases and J 7 bases; nucleotides not matched to a gene: 13. The CDR3 loop spans 15 amino acids. In DNA, the CDR3 is TGTGCCACCAGAAGGGACAGCAACGTAAATTCACCCCTCCACTTT. Protein product: CATRRDSNVNSPLHF.

The chain uses TRBV24-1 and TRBJ1-1; the match to TRBD1 covers 9 bases. V shed 5 bases, J shed 9 bases, and the junction held 9 bases outside the gene matches. This CDR3 has 14 amino acids. In germline, CDR1 is KGHDR, CDR2 SFDVKD. The DNA for the CDR3 is TGTGCCACCAGTGCTACGGGGACAGGGCGACAAGCTTTCTTT. Translating it yields CATSATGTGRQAFF.

The genes are TRBV10-3 and TRBJ1-1, with D maybe TRBD1 (6 bases). Between the trimmed V and J ends, which lost 0 bases and 0 bases, there was a span of 14 bases. The germline gives CDR1 ENHRY, CDR2 SYGVKD. The CDR3 spans 17 residues. CDR3 loop: CAISESSRTAMNTEAFF. For the CDR3, the DNA is TGTGCCATCAGTGAGTCGAGCCGGACAGCAATGAACACTGAAGCTTTCTTT.

For the CDR3, the DNA is TGTGCCAGCAGCTTAAGCGGAGGGCTCCAGGGAGGCTACACCTTC. Translated: CASSLSGGLQGGYTF. This sequence joins TRBV7-8 and TRBJ1-2; D is possibly TRBD1 (5 bases). The length of the CDR3 is 15 residues. Germline CDR1 and CDR2: SGHVS and FQNEAQ. The V end was cut by 2 bases, the J end by 8 bases, with 18 bases between.

This sequence joins TRBV27 and TRBJ1-6, with TRBD1 matching over 10 bases. Germline CDR1 and CDR2: MNHEY and SMNVEV (reference sequence). The CDR3 has 16 residues. Germline trimming cut 10 bases from V and 10 bases from J; bases unmatched to any gene: 16. The CDR3 loop reads CATPEDRTGGGSPLHF. CDR3 in DNA: TGTGCCACTCCCGAGGATCGGACAGGGGGTGGGTCACCCCTCCACTTT.

With respect to this clone: The junction shows a germline mismatch at one end, possibly a read error. The V gene is TRBV6-5, the J gene TRBJ1-5; possible D gene TRBD1, 6 bases. CDR3 size: 15 residues. Germline CDR1 is MNHEY and CDR2 is SVGAGI. CDR3 nucleotides: TGTGCCAGCAATTACCAGGGGAATCGCAATCAGCCCCAGCATTTT. Translating it yields CASNYQGNRNQPQHF.

V usage is TRBV6-1 and J usage is TRBJ1-5, with D possibly matching TRBD1 (5 bases). Trimming left V 1 base short and J 6 bases short, with 13 bases between. The CDR3 sequence is 15 residues long. From germline, CDR1 is MNHNS and CDR2 SASEGT. This CDR3 reads CASSEGLGRVQPQHF. The CDR3 DNA is TGTGCCAGCAGTGAAGGGCTCGGCAGGGTTCAGCCCCAGCATTTT.

The chain recombines TRBV6-5 with TRBJ1-2, with TRBD1 matching over 7 bases. Germline V CDR1 and CDR2: MNHEY, SVGAGI. CDR3 length equals 14 residues. The ends lost 6 bases at V and 6 bases at J; junction bases unmatched: 10. The DNA for the CDR3 is TGTGCCAGCAGAGACGACAGGGCGGAGGATGGCTACACCTTC. Translating gives CASRDDRAEDGYTF.

The chain uses TRBV10-3 and TRBJ2-7, with TRBD1 matching 7 bases. CDR3 length equals 13 residues. CDR1 is ENHRY and CDR2 is SYGVKD in the germline V gene. Losses at the gene ends were 5 bases for V and 3 bases for J; bases not matched to a gene: 4. The CDR3 loop is CAISTTGIYEQYF. The CDR3 DNA reads TGTGCCATCAGTACGACAGGGATCTACGAGCAGTACTTC.

The genes are TRBV2 and TRBJ2-1; D may be TRBD2 (5 bases). The CDR3 is 13 residues long. The germline V and J ends were trimmed by 11 bases and 4 bases, with 15 bases remaining between them. The germline V gene has CDR1 SNHLY and CDR2 FYNNEI. CDR3 loop: CAARTRGYNEQFF. In DNA, the CDR3 is TGTGCCGCTCGGACCCGCGGGTACAATGAGCAGTTCTTC.